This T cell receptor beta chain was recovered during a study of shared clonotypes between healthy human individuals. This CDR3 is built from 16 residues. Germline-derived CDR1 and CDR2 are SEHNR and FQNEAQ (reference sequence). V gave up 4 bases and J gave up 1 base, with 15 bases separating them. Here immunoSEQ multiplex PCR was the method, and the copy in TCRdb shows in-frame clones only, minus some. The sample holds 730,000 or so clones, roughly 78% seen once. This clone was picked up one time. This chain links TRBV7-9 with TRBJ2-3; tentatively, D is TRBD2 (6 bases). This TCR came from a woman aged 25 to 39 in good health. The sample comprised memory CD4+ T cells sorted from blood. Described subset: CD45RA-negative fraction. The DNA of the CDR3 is TGTGCCAGCAGCTGTAGCCCGGGACTCTGCACAGATACGCAGTATTTT. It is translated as CASSCSPGLCTDTQYF.